A single TCR beta chain is shown here with its context. The data derive from a study of cytomegalovirus exposure and HLA in healthy donors. J lost 5 bases, V lost 7 bases, and 2 bases had no gene match. The CDR3 is made up of 13 amino acids. Germline V gene lookup returns CDR1 MDHEN and CDR2 SYDVKM. 13 Jbeta primers and 60 Vbeta primers were used for the PCR. Using immunoSEQ multiplex PCR, the repertoire was profiled, and TCRdb retains in-frame clones only, with some absent. The sample has about 170,000 clones; about 80% are singletons. The chain links TRBV28 to TRBJ2-3, with 11 bases fitting TRBD2. Material: PBMCs. The TCR originated in a man between 18 and 29 years old in good health and CMV-seronegative. DNA for the CDR3: TGTGCCAGCATTAGCGGGAGGGTAGATACGCAGTATTTT. Its protein product is CASISGRVDTQYF.